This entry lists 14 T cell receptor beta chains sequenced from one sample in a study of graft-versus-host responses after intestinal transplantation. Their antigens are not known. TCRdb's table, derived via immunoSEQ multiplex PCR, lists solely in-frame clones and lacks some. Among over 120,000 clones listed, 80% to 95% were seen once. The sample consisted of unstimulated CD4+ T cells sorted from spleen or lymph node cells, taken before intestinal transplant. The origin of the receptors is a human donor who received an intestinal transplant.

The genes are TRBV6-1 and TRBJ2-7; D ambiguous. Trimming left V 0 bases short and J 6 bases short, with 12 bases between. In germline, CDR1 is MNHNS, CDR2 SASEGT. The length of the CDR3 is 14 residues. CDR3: CASSEALRRSEQYF. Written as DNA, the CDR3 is TGTGCCAGCAGTGAAGCTCTTAGACGATCCGAGCAGTACTTC.

CDR3 sequence: CASSPGTGGYQPQHF. CDR3 in DNA: TGTGCCAGCAGCCCCGGGACAGGGGGTTATCAGCCCCAGCATTTT. J is TRBJ1-5 and V is TRBV7-8; 11 bases match TRBD1. CDR3 size: 15 residues. Trimming cost V 5 bases and J 5 bases; bases outside gene matches: 5. CDR1 and CDR2 (germline): SGHVS, FQNEAQ.

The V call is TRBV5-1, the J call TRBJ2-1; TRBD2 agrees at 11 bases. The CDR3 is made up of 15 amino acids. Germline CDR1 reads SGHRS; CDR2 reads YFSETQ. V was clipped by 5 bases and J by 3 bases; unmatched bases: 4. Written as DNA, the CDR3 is TGCGCCAGCAGTCCGGGACTAGCGGTCTACAATGAGCAGTTCTTC. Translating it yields CASSPGLAVYNEQFF.

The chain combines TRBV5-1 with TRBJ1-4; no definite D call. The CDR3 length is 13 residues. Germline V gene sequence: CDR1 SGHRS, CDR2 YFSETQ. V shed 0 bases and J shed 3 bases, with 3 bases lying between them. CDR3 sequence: CASSLGPNEKLFF. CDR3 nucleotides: TGCGCCAGCAGCTTGGGCCCTAATGAAAAACTGTTTTTT.

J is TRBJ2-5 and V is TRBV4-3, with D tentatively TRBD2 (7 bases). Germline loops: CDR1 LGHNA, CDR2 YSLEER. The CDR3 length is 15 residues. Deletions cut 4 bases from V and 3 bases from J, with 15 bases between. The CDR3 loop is CASSREGGGKETQYF. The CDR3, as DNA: TGCGCCAGCAGCCGAGAGGGGGGGGGCAAAGAGACCCAGTACTTC.

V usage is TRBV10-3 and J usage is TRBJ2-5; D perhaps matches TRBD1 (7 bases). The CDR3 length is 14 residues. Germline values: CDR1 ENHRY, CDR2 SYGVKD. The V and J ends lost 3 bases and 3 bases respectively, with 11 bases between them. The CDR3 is CAISEGRGEETQYF. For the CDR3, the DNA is TGTGCCATCAGTGAAGGCAGGGGGGAAGAGACCCAGTACTTC.

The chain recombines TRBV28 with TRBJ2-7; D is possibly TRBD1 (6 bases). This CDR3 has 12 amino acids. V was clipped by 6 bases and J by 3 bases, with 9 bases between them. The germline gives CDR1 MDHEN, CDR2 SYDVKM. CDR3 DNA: TGTGCCAGCAGATTACAGGGCTACGAGCAGTACTTC. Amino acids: CASRLQGYEQYF.

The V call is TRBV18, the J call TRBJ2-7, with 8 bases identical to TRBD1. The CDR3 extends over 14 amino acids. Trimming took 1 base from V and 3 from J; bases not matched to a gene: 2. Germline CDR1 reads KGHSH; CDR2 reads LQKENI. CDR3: CASSPRGQGYEQYF. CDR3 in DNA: TGTGCCAGCTCACCACGTGGACAGGGCTACGAGCAGTACTTC.

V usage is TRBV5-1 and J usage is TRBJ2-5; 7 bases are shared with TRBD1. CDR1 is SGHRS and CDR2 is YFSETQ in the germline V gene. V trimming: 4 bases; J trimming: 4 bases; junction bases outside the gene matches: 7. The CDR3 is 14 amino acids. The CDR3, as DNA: TGCGCCAGCAGCGCGCGACAGGGAATAGAGACCCAGTACTTC. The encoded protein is CASSARQGIETQYF.

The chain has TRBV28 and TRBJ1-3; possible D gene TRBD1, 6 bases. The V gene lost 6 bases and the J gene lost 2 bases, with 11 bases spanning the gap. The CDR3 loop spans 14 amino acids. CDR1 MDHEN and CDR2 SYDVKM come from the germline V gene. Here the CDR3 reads CASSRGLAGNTIYF. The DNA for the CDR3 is TGTGCCAGCAGCCGGGGGCTAGCTGGAAACACCATATATTTT.

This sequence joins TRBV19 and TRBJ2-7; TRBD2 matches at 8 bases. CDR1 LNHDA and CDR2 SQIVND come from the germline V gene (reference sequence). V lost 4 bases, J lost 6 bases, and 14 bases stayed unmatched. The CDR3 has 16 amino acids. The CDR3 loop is CASSTTGRGVVREQYF. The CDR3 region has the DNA TGTGCCAGTAGTACAACCGGGAGGGGAGTGGTCCGCGAGCAGTACTTC.

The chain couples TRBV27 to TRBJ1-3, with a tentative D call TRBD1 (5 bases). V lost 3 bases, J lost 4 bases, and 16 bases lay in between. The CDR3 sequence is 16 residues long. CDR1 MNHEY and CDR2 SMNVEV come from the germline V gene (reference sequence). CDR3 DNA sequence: TGTGCCAGCAGTTTTACGGGAAGGGGTTTAGGAAACACCATATATTTT. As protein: CASSFTGRGLGNTIYF.

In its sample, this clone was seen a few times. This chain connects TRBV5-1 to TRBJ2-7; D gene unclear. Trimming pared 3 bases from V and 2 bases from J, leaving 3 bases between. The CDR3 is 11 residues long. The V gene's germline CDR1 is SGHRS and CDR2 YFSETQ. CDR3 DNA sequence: TGCGCCAGCAGCTCCACCTACGAGCAGTACTTC. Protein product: CASSSTYEQYF.

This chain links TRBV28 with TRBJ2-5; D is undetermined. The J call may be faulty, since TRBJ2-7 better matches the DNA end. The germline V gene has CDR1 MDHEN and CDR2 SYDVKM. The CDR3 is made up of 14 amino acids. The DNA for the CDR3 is TGTGCCAGCAGGTCATGGTGGCAGGTGTACGAGCAGTACTTC. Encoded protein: CASRSWWQVYEQYF.